Listed here are 27 T cell receptor beta chains from one sample, sequenced in a study of shared clonotypes between healthy human individuals. Clones were sequenced by immunoSEQ multiplex PCR, and TCRdb holds only the in-frame ones, with some missing. The sample lists roughly 1,100,000 clones; around 74% were seen once. Sequencing was performed on memory CD4+ T cells sorted from blood. As to subset: CD45RA-negative fraction. The source of these receptors is a man younger than 30 in good health.

The chain combines TRBV4-3 with TRBJ1-3, with TRBD1 as a possible D gene (5 bases). The CDR3 runs to 13 residues. V lost 3 bases and J 8 bases, leaving 11 bases between the germline ends. Germline V gene sequence: CDR1 LGHNA, CDR2 YSLEER. CDR3 in amino acids: CASSHLGVDTIYF. The CDR3 coding sequence is TGCGCCAGCAGCCACTTAGGGGTAGACACCATATATTTT.

The chain combines TRBV6-5 with TRBJ2-7; 9 bases agree with TRBD1. Germline V gene data show CDR1 as MNHEY and CDR2 as SVGAGI. The V gene end was trimmed by 4 bases and the J gene end by 5 bases; junction bases not matched to a gene: 6. CDR3 length: 14 amino acids. The CDR3 loop reads CASSSGTGSHEQYF. The DNA of the CDR3 is TGTGCCAGCAGTTCCGGGACAGGGAGCCACGAGCAGTACTTC.

This chain connects TRBV4-3 to TRBJ1-3, with D unclear. Between the trimmed V and J ends, which lost 1 base and 4 bases, there was a span of 5 bases. The CDR3 consists of 13 residues. CDR1 LGHNA and CDR2 YSLEER come from the germline V gene. The CDR3 nucleotides are TGCGCCAGCAGCCAAGTTGCAGGAAACACCATATATTTT. It codes for CASSQVAGNTIYF.

As to this clone: A read error may be the cause here, since a much bigger clone is one base away. The rearrangement uses TRBV6-1 and TRBJ1-2, with 8 bases matching TRBD1. V was pared by 6 bases and J by 4 bases, with 4 bases of the junction left unmatched. Germline values: CDR1 MNHNS, CDR2 SASEGT. There are 13 residues in the CDR3. The CDR3 reads CASSFDRGYGYTF. The CDR3 DNA is TGTGCCAGCAGCTTCGACAGGGGCTATGGCTACACCTTC.

This clone showed up just a few times. The chain joins TRBV18 to TRBJ2-7; 9 nucleotides agree with TRBD2. The CDR3 extends over 19 amino acids. Germline assignment: CDR1 KGHSH and CDR2 LQKENI. Unmatched junction bases numbered 16, after V lost 0 bases and J lost 4 bases. CDR3 bases: TGTGCCAGCTCACCACCGGTAGCGGGAGACTCACCCCACTTGTACGAGCAGTACTTC. Protein sequence: CASSPPVAGDSPHLYEQYF.

The chain combines TRBV7-6 with TRBJ2-3; 12 nucleotides align to TRBD2. Trimming at V came to 5 bases and at J to 0 bases, leaving 3 bases not matched to a gene. The germline V gene encodes CDR1 SGHVS and CDR2 FNYEAQ. The CDR3 is 16 amino acids. The CDR3 DNA reads as TGTGCCAGCAGCCCTAGCGGGGGGGCTAGCACAGATACGCAGTATTTT. It encodes CASSPSGGASTDTQYF. Variable domain in full (rest from reference TRBV7-6 and TRBJ2-3): GAGVSQSPRYKVTKRGQDVALRCDPISGHVSLYWYRQALGQGPEFLTYFNYEAQQDKSGLPNDRFSAERPEGSISTLTIQRTEQRDSAMYRCASSPSGGASTDTQYFGPGTRLTVL.

At least ten counts were recorded for this clone. The V gene is TRBV7-2, the J gene TRBJ1-1; D unresolved. Germline assignment: CDR1 SGHTA and CDR2 FQGNSA. The CDR3 length is 13 residues. V lost 4 bases to trimming and J lost 5 bases, with 11 bases between them. In DNA, the CDR3 is TGTGCCAGCAGCTCCCGACGGGAGACTGAAGCTTTCTTT. This gives the protein CASSSRRETEAFF.

As to this clone: The sample carries other DNA sequences with the same CDR3. This chain uses TRBV4-3 with TRBJ2-7, with a weak D call TRBD1 (7 bases). Trimming took off 0 bases at V and 3 bases at J, with 12 bases between the two ends. This CDR3 contains 15 residues. Germline lookup yields CDR1 LGHNA and CDR2 YSLEER. The CDR3 sequence is CASSQDRGAFYEQYF. For the CDR3, the DNA is TGCGCCAGCAGCCAAGACAGGGGGGCGTTCTACGAGCAGTACTTC.

This clone was counted a few times. The CDR3 protein is CASSTRQSHNYEQYF. The CDR3 DNA reads TGTGCCAGCAGCACCCGACAGTCGCATAATTACGAGCAGTACTTC. The chain links TRBV13 to TRBJ2-7; D is possibly TRBD1 (5 bases). V was cut by 5 bases and J by 4 bases, with 18 bases left in between. Germline CDR1 PRHDT, CDR2 FYEKMQ (reference sequence). This CDR3 is 15 amino acids long.

This chain uses TRBV4-1 with TRBJ1-6; a weak D match, TRBD1 (5 bases). This CDR3 has 17 amino acids. Germline V lookup: CDR1 MGHRA, CDR2 YSYEKL. Deletions cut 4 bases from V and 2 bases from J, with 15 bases between. The DNA for the CDR3 is TGCGCCAGCAGCCGGTCTGACGGGGGGACCTATAATTCACCCCTCCACTTT. Amino acid sequence: CASSRSDGGTYNSPLHF.

This CDR3 reads CAISEGQLEAFF. As DNA, the CDR3 is TGTGCCATCAGTGAGGGACAGCTAGAAGCTTTCTTT. The chain employs TRBV10-3 and TRBJ1-1; the D gene is possibly TRBD1 (6 bases). The CDR3 covers 12 residues. V was trimmed by 2 bases and J by 8 bases, leaving 9 bases between them. Germline V gene lookup returns CDR1 ENHRY and CDR2 SYGVKD.

CDR3: CAWSGVNIWEGTQYF. DNA for the CDR3: TGTGCCTGGAGTGGAGTGAACATCTGGGAAGGGACCCAGTACTTC. J is TRBJ2-5 and V is TRBV30; no firm D call. This CDR3 is built from 15 residues. Germline CDR1 is GTSNPN and CDR2 is SVGIG (reference sequence). Trimming removed 1 base from V and 7 bases from J, with 19 bases in between.

This clone has more than one count but fewer than ten. The chain links TRBV27 to TRBJ2-3; 7 bases line up with TRBD2. Germline values: CDR1 MNHEY, CDR2 SMNVEV (reference sequence). With 3 bases clipped from V and 4 bases from J, the junction kept 10 bases outside the gene matches. CDR3 length equals 16 residues. CDR3 in DNA: TGTGCCAGCAGTTTCCCTAGAGCCGGACTAGCAGATACGCAGTATTTT. Encoded protein: CASSFPRAGLADTQYF.

This clone has more than one count but fewer than ten. The J gene is TRBJ2-1, the V gene TRBV5-1; the match to TRBD2 covers 9 bases. The CDR3 length is 17 residues. Trimming cost V 3 bases and J 4 bases; bases outside gene matches: 11. The germline gives CDR1 SGHRS, CDR2 YFSETQ. CDR3 in amino acids: CASSSGLALGGYNEQFF. CDR3 nucleotide sequence: TGCGCCAGCAGCTCGGGACTAGCTCTAGGGGGGTACAATGAGCAGTTCTTC. Complete variable domain (other parts from reference TRBV5-1 and TRBJ2-1): KAGVTQTPRYLIKTRGQQVTLSCSPISGHRSVSWYQQTPGQGLQFLFEYFSETQRNKGNFPGRFSGRQFSNSRSEMNVSTLELGDSALYLCASSSGLALGGYNEQFFGPGTRLTVL.

V and J are TRBV7-2 and TRBJ2-3; no clear D gene. CDR1 and CDR2 from the germline V gene are SGHTA and FQGNSA. V was trimmed by 3 bases and J by 2 bases, leaving 6 bases between them. This CDR3 spans 13 amino acids. The CDR3: CASSLLFTDTQYF. CDR3 nucleotide sequence: TGTGCCAGCAGCTTGCTATTCACAGATACGCAGTATTTT.

J is TRBJ2-3 and V is TRBV5-1, with D unresolved. Looked up from germline, CDR1 is SGHRS and CDR2 is YFSETQ. The CDR3 contains 14 residues. V was clipped by 0 bases and J by 5 bases, with 10 bases between them. CDR3 loop: CASSLEAAGDTQYF. CDR3 DNA sequence: TGCGCCAGCAGCTTGGAGGCAGCAGGAGATACGCAGTATTTT.

This sequence joins TRBV18 and TRBJ2-1; TRBD2 matches 10 bases. This CDR3 has 16 amino acids. The germline CDR1 and CDR2 sequences are KGHSH and LQKENI. Trimming removed 0 bases from V and 6 bases from J; junction bases left unmatched: 5. This CDR3 is CASSPPVLAGSNEQFF. DNA for the CDR3: TGTGCCAGCTCACCACCCGTACTAGCGGGAAGCAATGAGCAGTTCTTC.

The chain's CDR3 is CAWSTMTVSSYNSPLHF. The CDR3 region has the DNA TGTGCCTGGAGTACGATGACGGTGAGCTCCTATAATTCACCCCTCCACTTT. The V and J genes are TRBV30 and TRBJ1-6, with D unclear. CDR1 and CDR2 from the germline V gene are GTSNPN and SVGIG (reference sequence). The CDR3 length is 17 residues. Trimming left V 2 bases short and J 0 bases short, with 14 bases between.

The CDR3: CASRPRGMLLTDTQYF. CDR3 bases: TGTGCCAGTAGGCCCCGGGGAATGCTCCTCACAGATACGCAGTATTTT. This chain joins TRBV19 and TRBJ2-3, with D perhaps TRBD2 (5 bases). V gave up 6 bases and J gave up 2 bases, with 18 bases separating them. Germline loops: CDR1 LNHDA, CDR2 SQIVND (reference sequence). This CDR3 has 16 amino acids.

As to this clone: This may stem from a read error, because a much larger clone lies one nucleotide away. J is TRBJ1-1 and V is TRBV6-6; 9 bases are a match to TRBD1. This CDR3 contains 15 residues. Germline V CDR1 and CDR2: MNHNY, SVGAGI (reference sequence). With 4 bases clipped from V and 1 base from J, the junction kept 4 bases outside the gene matches. The CDR3 DNA follows: TGTGCCAGCAGTTCCCGGGACAGGGCGAACACTGAAGCTTTCTTT. Translation: CASSSRDRANTEAFF.

The chain is built from TRBV19 and TRBJ1-1; D gene uncertain. V shed 7 bases and J shed 7 bases, with 10 bases lying between them. This CDR3 has 11 amino acids. CDR1 is LNHDA, CDR2 SQIVND, per germline (reference sequence). The DNA of the CDR3 is TGTGCCAGTACCCTAGGGCTTGAAGCTTTCTTT. Translating it yields CASTLGLEAFF.

The J gene is TRBJ2-5, the V gene TRBV18; 9 bases match TRBD1. The J call is doubtful: the DNA matches TRBJ2-7 better. CDR1 is KGHSH, CDR2 LQKENI, per germline. The CDR3 runs to 14 residues. The CDR3 DNA reads TGTGCCAGCTCAACGTGGGACAGGGACTACGAGCAGTACTTC. This encodes CASSTWDRDYEQYF.

Notes on this clone: This same CDR3 is encoded by further DNA sequences in the sample. The V and J genes are TRBV14 and TRBJ2-5, with D possibly TRBD1 on 6 matching bases. Trimming removed 1 base from V and 5 bases from J, with 11 bases in between. The CDR3 covers 14 residues. CDR1 is SGHDN and CDR2 is FVKESK in the germline V gene. As DNA, the CDR3 is TGTGCCAGCAGCCAAGGCGCAGGGGCGGAGACCCAGTACTTC. It codes for CASSQGAGAETQYF.

The J gene is TRBJ1-1, the V gene TRBV5-1; D unresolved. Germline V gene data show CDR1 as SGHRS and CDR2 as YFSETQ. The CDR3 totals 14 residues. V was trimmed by 0 bases and J by 2 bases, leaving 8 bases between them. The CDR3 is CASSLAVGNTEAFF. CDR3 DNA sequence: TGCGCCAGCAGCTTGGCCGTGGGCAACACTGAAGCTTTCTTT.

This chain uses TRBV19 with TRBJ2-5; a weak D match, TRBD1 (7 bases). Germline CDR1 is LNHDA and CDR2 is SQIVND (reference sequence). The CDR3 is 15 amino acids. Trimming cost V 2 bases and J 1 base, with 11 bases left between them. In DNA form, the CDR3 reads TGTGCCAGTAGTATAAGGGGGGACAGCCAAGAGACCCAGTACTTC. Translating gives CASSIRGDSQETQYF.

The chain has TRBV14 and TRBJ1-1, with a weak D call TRBD1 (5 bases). Germline V CDR1 and CDR2: SGHDN, FVKESK. The V and J ends lost 5 bases and 4 bases respectively, with 14 bases between them. The CDR3 is 14 amino acids. The CDR3 protein is CASSYLRATTEAFF. CDR3 nucleotides: TGTGCCAGCAGCTACCTCAGGGCCACCACTGAAGCTTTCTTT.

V and J are TRBV18 and TRBJ2-2; 8 nucleotides line up with TRBD1. The V gene's germline CDR1 is KGHSH and CDR2 LQKENI. This CDR3 contains 16 residues. Trimming took 3 bases from V and 2 from J; bases not matched to a gene: 5. CDR3 residues: CASSPRDRGNTGELFF. In DNA form, the CDR3 reads TGTGCCAGCTCACCCCGCGACAGGGGTAACACCGGGGAGCTGTTTTTT.